This T cell receptor beta chain was recorded in a study of blood T cell repertoires in COVID-19 (dated by TCRdb to about 2020). Regarding the complete study: Samples from collaborators originated in the United States, Italy and Spain and spanned both the acute and convalescent phases of COVID-19. Samples came from the ongoing ImmuneRACE study (first 160 participants) plus 1,254 subjects from 6 global collaborators. Where available, HLA class I and class II types were obtained from metadata supplied by the sample provider rather than from assay-based typing. The repertoires were released in a freely available public database intended as a resource for research on the immune response to SARS-CoV-2. Subjects who had been exposed to COVID-19, were actively infected with it, or had recovered from it provided the deeply sampled blood TCRbeta repertoires that made up the dataset. The prospective study material was composed of cDNA or gDNA derived from T cells, B-cell-depleted T cells, or PBMCs. A de-identified subject ID, COVID-19 status, age in years and sex were almost always included in the sample metadata.

CDR1 and CDR2, per the germline V gene (reference sequence), are SGHNT and YYREEE. Trimming takes 2 bases off V and 6 bases off J; junction bases not matched to a gene: 1. Including the terminal cysteine and phenylalanine, the CDR3 comprises 14 residues. CDR3 DNA only is kept here, 42 bases in frame from base 1. On the study overall, not on this receptor specifically: The amount of clinical and demographic metadata varied by source and participant and was provided uncurated.

Turning to this clone: It lacks a known antigen. No qualities accompany the bases; no much larger clone lies one base away.

Participants in the prospective study were aged roughly 18 to 100 years, lived in some 24 United States geographic areas, and enrolled through a virtual design. In the prospective study, cohorts were assigned on the basis of participant-reported clinical history obtained from a screening survey and a study questionnaire. For ImmuneRACE Cohort 3, a participant was defined as recovered based on two consecutive negative NP/OP PCR tests, clearance by a healthcare professional, or resolution of symptoms. Mobile phlebotomists in the prospective study collected whole blood, serum and a nasopharyngeal or oropharyngeal swab from every participant. Additional blood draws and questionnaires over an approximately 2-month period could optionally be provided by prospective study participants. Before DNA extraction, blood samples from the prospective study were shipped at room temperature or frozen. TCRbeta CDR3 regions were amplified from genomic DNA using the immunoSEQ Assay, a bias-controlled multiplex PCR. The study's own analysis went as follows. The number of nucleated cells in each sample was estimated by amplification of reference gene primers within the assay. Sequence reads were collapsed and filtered to measure the absolute abundance of every unique TCRbeta CDR3 rearrangement. For each sample, productive Simpson clonality was calculated by taking the square root of Simpson's diversity index across productive rearrangements. TCRdb took over this immuneACCESS table, retaining in-frame rearrangements with V and J assigned. Such tables are incomplete; in checked studies, under half of the missing clones stem from an unresolved V gene, and the remainder is unexplained. V and J calls and clone size come straight from that table; D and trimming were deduced from the DNA. Across this sample there are 150,000 to 200,000 clones, with around 80% seen only once. The top ten hold approximately 13% of the sample.

The chain uses TRBV5-4 and TRBJ1-6; TRBD1 matches 8 bases in the middle. The sequence was obtained from an older woman who had recovered from COVID-19. Material for sequencing was PBMCs or T cells enriched from blood (not recorded which). The encoded CDR3 is CASSLQGGNSPLHF. The nucleotides read TGTGCCAGCAGCTTACAGGGGGGTAATTCACCCCTCCACTTT.